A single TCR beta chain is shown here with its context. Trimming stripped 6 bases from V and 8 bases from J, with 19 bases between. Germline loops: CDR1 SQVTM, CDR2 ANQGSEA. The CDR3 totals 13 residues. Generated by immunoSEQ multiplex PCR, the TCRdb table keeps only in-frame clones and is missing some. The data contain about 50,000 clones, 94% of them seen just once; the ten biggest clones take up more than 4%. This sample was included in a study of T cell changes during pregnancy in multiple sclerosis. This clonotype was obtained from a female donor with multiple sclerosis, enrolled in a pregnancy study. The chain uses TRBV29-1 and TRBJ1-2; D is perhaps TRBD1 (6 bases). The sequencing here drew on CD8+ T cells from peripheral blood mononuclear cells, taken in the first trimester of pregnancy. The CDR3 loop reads CSVEERDTGGYTF. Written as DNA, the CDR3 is TGCAGCGTCGAGGAGAGGGACACAGGGGGCTACACCTTC.